These T cell receptor beta chains were read from a single sample in a study of T cell responses to AZD1222 COVID-19 vaccine. The protocol was immunoSEQ multiplex PCR, while the TCRdb copy is restricted to in-frame clones and leaves out a portion. The data show 210,000 or so clones, 93% seen once. Sequencing was performed on peripheral blood, taken on day 0 of MenACWY control vaccination. These receptors were obtained from an adult in good health. The CDR3 runs from the conserved cysteine through the conserved F or W. The order of the fields is clone size, J gene, V gene, D gene, CDR3 protein, CDR3 DNA. A D gene is named only where the DNA matches it firmly. Clone size, where shown, is once, few, many, or a class for clones that have expanded.

clone_size: once; j_call: TRBJ2-1; v_call: TRBV5-1; d_call: TRBD2; cdr3_aa: CASSSEGTSDYPEQFF; cdr3_nt: TGCGCCAGCAGCTCAGAGGGGACTAGCGACTATCCTGAGCAGTTCTTC
clone_size: -; j_call: TRBJ1-2; v_call: TRBV3-1/TRBV3-2; d_call: TRBD1; cdr3_aa: CASSQTDRAAGHGYTF; cdr3_nt: TGTGCCAGCAGCCAAACGGACAGGGCAGCGGGTCATGGCTACACCTTC
clone_size: -; j_call: TRBJ1-1; v_call: TRBV6-6; d_call: -; cdr3_aa: CASSPRGVNTEAFF; cdr3_nt: TGTGCCAGCAGTCCCCGGGGAGTGAACACTGAAGCTTTCTTT
clone_size: -; j_call: TRBJ2-5; v_call: TRBV7-2; d_call: TRBD2; cdr3_aa: CASSLGWPGGETQYF; cdr3_nt: TGTGCCAGCAGCTTAGGTTGGCCGGGGGGGGAGACCCAGTACTTC
clone_size: once; j_call: TRBJ1-5; v_call: TRBV2; d_call: -; cdr3_aa: CASSERFEQSNQPQHF; cdr3_nt: TGTGCCAGCAGTGAAAGGTTTGAGCAGAGCAATCAGCCCCAGCATTTT
clone_size: -; j_call: TRBJ1-5; v_call: TRBV3-1/TRBV3-2; d_call: -; cdr3_aa: CASSPAGSNQPQHF; cdr3_nt: TGTGCCAGCAGCCCCGCAGGGAGCAATCAGCCCCAGCATTTT
clone_size: -; j_call: TRBJ1-5; v_call: TRBV7-2; d_call: -; cdr3_aa: CASSLGRHNQPQHF; cdr3_nt: TGTGCCAGCAGCTTAGGCCGGCACAATCAGCCCCAGCATTTT
clone_size: -; j_call: TRBJ2-7; v_call: TRBV7-6; d_call: TRBD1; cdr3_aa: CASSLGQPAGEQYF; cdr3_nt: TGTGCCAGCAGCTTGGGACAGCCGGCGGGTGAGCAGTACTTC
clone_size: -; j_call: TRBJ1-3; v_call: TRBV12-5; d_call: TRBD1; cdr3_aa: CASGLAGQGNTIYF; cdr3_nt: TGTGCTAGTGGTTTGGCGGGACAGGGAAACACCATATATTTT
clone_size: -; j_call: TRBJ2-7; v_call: TRBV7-3; d_call: -; cdr3_aa: CASSLYSAYEQYF; cdr3_nt: TGTGCCAGCAGCTTATATTCAGCGTACGAGCAGTACTTC
clone_size: -; j_call: TRBJ2-1; v_call: TRBV5-1; d_call: TRBD2; cdr3_aa: CASSLTGGPYNEQFF; cdr3_nt: TGCGCCAGCAGCTTGACGGGGGGTCCCTACAATGAGCAGTTCTTC
clone_size: once; j_call: TRBJ1-3; v_call: TRBV18; d_call: -; cdr3_aa: CASSPTGSGNTIYF; cdr3_nt: TGTGCCAGCTCACCAACAGGCTCTGGAAACACCATATATTTT
clone_size: few; j_call: TRBJ2-5; v_call: TRBV15; d_call: TRBD2; cdr3_aa: CATSRQAASGGVQETQYF; cdr3_nt: TGTGCCACCAGCAGACAAGCAGCTAGCGGGGGGGTTCAAGAGACCCAGTACTTC
clone_size: -; j_call: TRBJ1-4; v_call: TRBV9; d_call: -; cdr3_aa: CASSVDGREEKLFF; cdr3_nt: TGTGCCAGCAGCGTAGATGGGAGGGAGGAAAAACTGTTTTTT
clone_size: -; j_call: TRBJ1-1; v_call: TRBV18; d_call: TRBD1; cdr3_aa: CASSPGRGRGIEAFF; cdr3_nt: TGTGCCAGCTCACCAGGAAGGGGGCGCGGAATTGAAGCTTTCTTT
clone_size: -; j_call: TRBJ1-2; v_call: TRBV4-2; d_call: TRBD1; cdr3_aa: CASSHTDPGDRGEHGYTF; cdr3_nt: TGTGCCAGCAGCCATACCGACCCCGGGGACAGGGGGGAGCATGGCTACACCTTC
clone_size: -; j_call: TRBJ2-5; v_call: TRBV6-5; d_call: -; cdr3_aa: CASSYGGLGEETQYF; cdr3_nt: TGTGCCAGCAGTTACGGAGGGTTGGGGGAAGAGACCCAGTACTTC
clone_size: -; j_call: TRBJ2-7; v_call: TRBV27; d_call: -; cdr3_aa: CASSQKTASSYEQYF; cdr3_nt: TGTGCCAGCAGCCAGAAGACAGCCAGCTCCTACGAGCAGTACTTC
clone_size: -; j_call: TRBJ2-3; v_call: TRBV5-1; d_call: TRBD2; cdr3_aa: CASSAGTSGAGTDTQYF; cdr3_nt: TGCGCCAGCAGCGCGGGGACTAGCGGGGCGGGGACAGATACGCAGTATTTT
clone_size: -; j_call: TRBJ1-1; v_call: TRBV18; d_call: -; cdr3_aa: CASSPTQGNTEAFF; cdr3_nt: TGTGCCAGCTCACCTACTCAGGGAAACACTGAAGCTTTCTTT
clone_size: -; j_call: TRBJ1-5; v_call: TRBV12-3/TRBV12-4; d_call: -; cdr3_aa: CASSGRFNQPQHF; cdr3_nt: TGTGCCAGCAGTGGACGGTTTAATCAGCCCCAGCATTTT
clone_size: -; j_call: TRBJ1-2; v_call: TRBV10-3; d_call: TRBD1; cdr3_aa: CAIRGQGGKKTSGYTF; cdr3_nt: TGTGCCATCAGGGGACAGGGAGGAAAAAAAACTAGTGGCTACACCTTC